The clone carrying this TCR beta chain was observed many times. Its target is not known. TCRdb analysed the PCR reads with MiXCR anew, one entry per CDR3 protein. The sample holds some 11,000 distinct CDR3 sequences, 16% seen once. These data belong to a study of molecular identifiers for immune sequencing clone quantification. The CDR3 has 14 residues. V shed 8 bases and J shed 0 bases, with 14 bases lying between them. In germline, CDR1 is MGHRA, CDR2 YSYEKL. Study conclusions and caveats: Identical barcode-sharing TCR molecules could lead to underestimated sizes for highly expanded clones.

This chain connects TRBV4-1 to TRBJ2-7, with D possibly matching TRBD2 (5 bases). The source is a human donor in good health. Some libraries in this study had Jurkat cell RNA spiked in. The sequenced sample was naive CD8+ T cells from blood, with Jurkat cell RNA spiked in. Regarding subset: FACS-sorted CD8+CD4-CCR7+CD45RA+ naive T cells. CDR3 DNA sequence: TGCGCCAGCCGACTGACCGGGGTCTCCTACGAGCAGTACTTC. It encodes CASRLTGVSYEQYF.